These 24 T cell receptor beta chains were all obtained from the same sample, sequenced in a study of T cells in Graves' hyperthyroidism and ophthalmopathy (dated by TCRdb to 2018 to 2020). Libraries were constructed by multiplex PCR. The instrument given in TCRdb is Illumina HiSeq 2000. TCR beta CDR3 regions were amplified from RNA transcripts. The TCR CDR3 was subjected to a first round of RT-PCR using the HTBI primer set and the Qiagen OneStep RT-PCR kit. TCRdb reprocessing: public reads trimmed at Q25 with fastp, clones called with MiXCR, in-frame beta chains kept. All rows with the same CDR3 protein become a single entry with the most common DNA and genes. This sample comprises under 350,000 distinct CDR3 sequences, roughly an eighth of them detected only once. The ten largest make up 30% to 40% of the sample. The sequenced sample was blood. The source of these receptors is a woman in her thirties or forties with Graves' ophthalmopathy.

This clonotype was seen ten or more times. V is TRBV28 and J is TRBJ2-7; D is uncertain. In germline, CDR1 is MDHEN, CDR2 SYDVKM. The germline V and J ends were trimmed by 4 bases and 5 bases, with 9 bases remaining between them. The CDR3 sequence is 12 residues long. The CDR3 region is CASSWGFDEQYF. The CDR3 DNA follows: TGTGCCAGCAGTTGGGGTTTCGACGAGCAGTACTTC. Full variable domain (outside the CDR3, taken from reference TRBV28 and TRBJ2-7): DVKVTQSSRYLVKRTGEKVFLECVQDMDHENMFWYRQDPGLGLRLIYFSYDVKMKEKGDIPEGYSVSREKKERFSLILESASTNQTSMYLCASSWGFDEQYFGPGTRLTVT.

V gene TRBV7-9 combines with J gene TRBJ2-2; no definite D call. The CDR3 runs 15 residues. Germline V CDR1 and CDR2: SEHNR, FQNEAQ (reference sequence). Trimming removed 0 bases from V and 1 base from J, with 6 bases in between. For the CDR3, the DNA is TGTGCCAGCAGCTTAGCCCAGCAGAACACCGGGGAGCTGTTTTTT. It codes for CASSLAQQNTGELFF. The full variable domain, completed using reference TRBV7-9 and TRBJ2-2, is DTGVSQNPRHKITKRGQNVTFRCDPISEHNRLYWYRQTLGQGPEFLTYFQNEAQLEKSRLLSDRFSAERPKGSFSTLEIQRTEQGDSAMYLCASSLAQQNTGELFFGEGSRLTVL.

This clonotype was observed at least ten times. This sequence joins TRBV20-1 and TRBJ2-1; 10 positions match TRBD2. The CDR3 is 17 residues long. Losses at the gene ends were 6 bases for V and 0 bases for J; bases not matched to a gene: 11. Germline CDR1 and CDR2: DFQATT and SNEGSKA (reference sequence). The CDR3 sequence: CSAPTGASGSSYNEQFF. CDR3 nucleotides: TGCAGTGCCCCCACTGGGGCTAGCGGGAGCTCCTACAATGAGCAGTTCTTC.

The sample holds many counts of this clonotype. The chain links TRBV28 to TRBJ1-1; D unresolved. Looked up from germline, CDR1 is MDHEN and CDR2 is SYDVKM. The length of the CDR3 is 16 residues. With 5 bases removed from V and 0 bases from J, the gap between germline ends came to 16 bases. CDR3 in amino acids: CASSRIAPNMNTEAFF. In nucleotides, the CDR3 is TGTGCCAGCAGTCGGATCGCCCCCAACATGAACACTGAAGCTTTCTTT.

The table lists this clonotype with many counts. This chain links TRBV12-5 with TRBJ2-1; unclear D gene. CDR3 length: 16 amino acids. Deletions cut 1 base from V and 0 bases from J, with 10 bases between. CDR1 is LGHNT and CDR2 is FRNRAP in the germline V gene. CDR3 residues: CASGLGPGSSYNEQFF. CDR3 in DNA: TGTGCTAGTGGTTTGGGGCCAGGTAGCTCCTACAATGAGCAGTTCTTC.

The chain recombines TRBV6-1 with TRBJ2-2; D might be TRBD2 (5 bases). V dropped 6 bases and J dropped 4 bases, with 15 bases sitting between them. This CDR3 is built from 15 residues. The germline gives CDR1 MNHNS, CDR2 SASEGT. As DNA, the CDR3 is TGTGCCAGCAGATACCTTCCCCGGGGCACCGGGGAGCTGTTTTTT. It specifies CASRYLPRGTGELFF.

The V and J genes are TRBV29-1 and TRBJ1-1; no definite D call. CDR3 length: 14 amino acids. Trimming removed 0 bases at V and 8 bases at J, with 16 bases between. CDR1 is SQVTM, CDR2 ANQGSEA, per germline. The CDR3 loop reads CSVEELRPRQEAFF. CDR3 DNA: TGCAGCGTTGAAGAACTTCGACCGAGGCAAGAAGCTTTCTTT.

A word on this clonotype: A much larger clone lies one base from this, so it may be a read error. The chain recombines TRBV29-1 with TRBJ2-1; perhaps TRBD2 as D (6 bases). This CDR3 contains 14 residues. CDR1 and CDR2 from the germline V gene are SQVTM and ANQGSEA. The V and J ends lost 4 bases and 4 bases respectively, with 14 bases between them. CDR3 DNA sequence: TGCAGCGTTGGTCTAGCGAGTTTATACAATGAGCAGTTCTTC. It specifies CSVGLASLYNEQFF.

In its sample, this clonotype was seen many times. The rearrangement links TRBV2 to TRBJ2-7; tentatively, D is TRBD1 (6 bases). Per germline, CDR1 SNHLY and CDR2 FYNNEI. This CDR3 is 16 amino acids long. Trimming shortened V by 4 bases and J by 1 base, and 17 bases separated the two germline ends. The CDR3 DNA sequence: TGTGCCAGCAGTGCTACAGGGACCCCGGCTTCCTACGAGCAGTACTTC. Its translation: CASSATGTPASYEQYF.

V gene TRBV6-1 combines with J gene TRBJ2-7, with TRBD1 identical over 7 bases. Germline lookup yields CDR1 MNHNS and CDR2 SASEGT. The CDR3 contains 14 residues. Germline trimming cut 5 bases from V and 2 bases from J; bases unmatched to any gene: 6. The DNA of the CDR3 is TGTGCCAGCAGTCAACAGGGGAACCCCTACGAGCAGTACTTC. Its translation is CASSQQGNPYEQYF.

This clonotype was found many times. The chain employs TRBV7-6 and TRBJ1-1; D perhaps matches TRBD1 (5 bases). Per germline, CDR1 SGHVS and CDR2 FNYEAQ. CDR3 size: 15 residues. Trimming removed 1 base from V and 2 bases from J, with 11 bases in between. CDR3: CASSLEDTSNTEAFF. The CDR3 coding sequence is TGTGCCAGCAGCTTAGAGGACACGTCAAACACTGAAGCTTTCTTT.

In this sample, this clonotype turned up many times. The chain employs TRBV30 and TRBJ1-1; no firm D call. The CDR3 consists of 12 residues. V dropped 4 bases and J dropped 1 base, with 7 bases sitting between them. Germline loops: CDR1 GTSNPN, CDR2 SVGIG (reference sequence). Here the CDR3 DNA reads TGTGCCTGGAATGGGAGGAACACTGAAGCTTTCTTT. This sequence encodes CAWNGRNTEAFF.

To note about this clonotype: A read error may explain this, as a much larger clone is one base away. The CDR3, as DNA: TGTGCCAGCTCACCAAATCCGACATATACGCAGTATTTT. Its protein is CASSPNPTYTQYF. The V and J genes are TRBV18 and TRBJ2-3; the D is unclear. The germline V gene encodes CDR1 KGHSH and CDR2 LQKENI. Trimming removed 2 bases at V and 7 bases at J, with 10 bases between. The length of the CDR3 is 13 residues.

The J gene is TRBJ2-4, the V gene TRBV25-1; 13 bases agree with TRBD2. In germline, CDR1 is MGHDK, CDR2 SYGVNS. This CDR3 has 15 residues. With V trimmed by 8 bases and J by 3 bases, 4 bases remained unmatched. This CDR3 reads CASQGLAGIKNIQYF. DNA of the CDR3: TGTGCCAGCCAGGGACTAGCGGGAATCAAAAACATTCAGTACTTC.

This clonotype was picked up a small number of times. V gene TRBV19 combines with J gene TRBJ2-2, with 7 bases identical to TRBD1. Trimming removed 7 bases from V and 2 bases from J; junction bases left unmatched: 16. Germline V lookup: CDR1 LNHDA, CDR2 SQIVND (reference sequence). This CDR3 region has 18 residues. CDR3 nucleotide sequence: TGTGCCAGTAAAAAAGGAGCCGGGACAGTGGGAAACACCGGGGAGCTGTTTTTT. Translation gives CASKKGAGTVGNTGELFF. The variable domain in full, with the rest retrieved from reference TRBV19 and TRBJ2-2, is DGGITQSPKYLFRKEGQNVTLSCEQNLNHDAMYWYRQDPGQGLRLIYYSQIVNDFQKGDIAEGYSVSREKKESFPLTVTSAQKNPTAFYLCASKKGAGTVGNTGELFFGEGSRLTVL.

The chain uses TRBV5-1 and TRBJ2-7; possibly TRBD1 for D (6 bases). Between the trimmed V and J ends, which lost 6 bases and 4 bases, there was a span of 20 bases. The CDR3 runs to 15 residues. Germline CDR1 SGHRS, CDR2 YFSETQ. CDR3: CASTPTTGRGYEQYF. CDR3 bases: TGCGCCAGCACCCCAACCACAGGGAGAGGATACGAGCAGTACTTC.

This clonotype has ten or more counts. With a much larger clone just one base away, this may be a read error. In this CDR3 the conserved last residue, phenylalanine or tryptophan, is missing, so a read error is likely. CDR3 DNA sequence: TGTGCCAGCGGGGGGACAAATTCACCCCTCCACCTT. Its protein product is CASGGTNSPLHL. The V and J genes are TRBV6-1 and TRBJ1-6, with TRBD1 as a possible D gene (6 bases). CDR3 length: 12 amino acids. In germline, CDR1 is MNHNS, CDR2 SASEGT. Trimming removed 8 bases at V and 7 bases at J, with 9 bases between.

This clonotype occurred many times. V is TRBV25-1 and J is TRBJ1-2; 9 nucleotides match TRBD1. V lost 5 bases and J lost 5; bases outside the gene matches: 15. Germline lookup yields CDR1 MGHDK and CDR2 SYGVNS. The CDR3 covers 17 residues. Here the CDR3 DNA reads TGTGCCAGCAGTCTGGGTTCTGGGGACAGGGCTAGGTATGGCTACACCTTC. Amino acids: CASSLGSGDRARYGYTF.

In its sample, this clonotype was seen a few times. CDR3 DNA sequence: TGCAGCGCCTTCCGGTCGGCACTAGCGGGAGGGCCTATCACCGGGGAGCTGTTTTTT. It yields the protein CSAFRSALAGGPITGELFF. The J gene is TRBJ2-2, the V gene TRBV29-1; 13 positions agree with TRBD2. The CDR3 runs 19 residues. Germline CDR1 reads SQVTM; CDR2 reads ANQGSEA. J lost 4 bases, V lost 7 bases, and 18 bases had no gene match.

This clonotype has at least ten counts. V usage is TRBV6-5 and J usage is TRBJ1-5; D call uncertain. From germline, CDR1 is MNHEY and CDR2 SVGAGI. This CDR3 is built from 15 residues. V lost 2 bases, J lost 0 bases, and 8 bases lay in between. The CDR3 sequence is CASSYLSTSNQPQHF. As DNA, the CDR3 is TGTGCCAGCAGTTACCTGAGCACTAGCAATCAGCCCCAGCATTTT.

This clonotype occurred many times. The rearrangement uses TRBV30 and TRBJ2-5; 7 bases match TRBD1. The CDR3 is 12 amino acids. V was clipped by 2 bases and J by 6 bases; unmatched bases: 3. The germline CDR1 and CDR2 sequences are GTSNPN and SVGIG (reference sequence). The CDR3, as DNA: TGTGCCTGGAGTCGACAGGGCAAGACCCAGTACTTC. Protein product: CAWSRQGKTQYF.

Note on this clonotype: Just one base apart from a much larger clone, this may be a read error. J is TRBJ1-1 and V is TRBV5-1; D remains ambiguous. From germline, CDR1 is SGHRS and CDR2 YFSETQ. Trimming pared 0 bases from V and 1 base from J, leaving 10 bases between. This CDR3 is built from 15 residues. CDR3 bases: TGCGCCAGCAGCTTGGTTGGGCCGGAGAACACTGAAGCTTTCTTT. Translating it yields CASSLVGPENTEAFF.

The sample holds many counts of this clonotype. This sequence joins TRBV20-1 and TRBJ2-1; perhaps TRBD1 as D (6 bases). V was cut by 6 bases and J by 5 bases, with 14 bases left in between. This CDR3 spans 13 amino acids. Germline loops: CDR1 DFQATT, CDR2 SNEGSKA (reference sequence). The CDR3 DNA follows: TGCAGTGCCCAGGTTGGGGGCGACAATGAGCAGTTCTTC. Its translation: CSAQVGGDNEQFF.

Many counts were recorded for this clonotype. The chain has TRBV28 and TRBJ1-1, with D perhaps TRBD1 (5 bases). Per the germline V gene, CDR1 is MDHEN and CDR2 is SYDVKM. V was pared by 5 bases and J by 0 bases, with 16 bases between. The CDR3 length is 16 residues. The chain's CDR3 is CASSGGGSSMNTEAFF. The CDR3 DNA follows: TGTGCCAGCAGTGGGGGGGGGTCCTCCATGAACACTGAAGCTTTCTTT.